This T cell receptor beta chain was identified during a study of T cell repertoires in cytomegalovirus infection (dated by TCRdb to 2018 to 2020). Notes on the research overall: Donor HLA type was relevant to the analysis, because carriage of CMV infection together with the matching HLA type was indicated by public TCR beta signatures. Here is what the overall study found, with its caveats: In the ex vivo response, HLA-C-restricted CMV-specific TCR beta clonotypes were dominant, and in two of eight donors the single most frequent clonotype came from this HLA-C-restricted group. In both this cohort and an independent cohort of some 370 donors, the cumulative frequency of public TCR beta family members distinguished carriers of CMV infection plus the relevant HLA type.

V and J are truncated by 0 bases and 5 bases respectively, leaving an intervening sequence of 13 bases. From cysteine to phenylalanine, the CDR3 is 15 amino acids long. The entry retains the CDR3 DNA only, 45 bases that are in frame from base 1. Via the germline V gene (reference sequence), CDR1 is LNHNV and CDR2 YYDKDF. The table lists this clonotype with many counts. Its antigen remains unidentified. No much larger clonotype is one base removed from it; base qualities were not supplied. Sequencing instrument: Illumina HiSeq 1500. The public reads were run again by TCRdb, first through fastp at Q25 and then through MiXCR, and only productive beta chains were kept. A single entry per CDR3 protein holds the most common genes and DNA from its merged rows. The sample records 170,000 or so distinct CDR3 sequences, around an eighth of which are singletons. In total, the top ten clones hold over 20% of the sample.

The sequence joins TRBV15 to TRBJ2-5; matching of 6 bases hints at TRBD2 as the D gene. This TCR was recovered from a human donor in good health (CMV status not recorded). Some clones in this sample may be carry-over from other donors' samples. Specimen: PBMCs. The encoded CDR3 is CATSRDRGSWETQYF. The DNA sequence reads TGTGCCACCAGCAGAGATCGGGGGAGCTGGGAGACCCAGTACTTC.